Each of the 27 T cell receptor beta chains below was sequenced from the same sample in a study of cytotoxic CD8 clonotypes in ibrutinib-treated CLL. Libraries were prepared by immunoSEQ multiplex PCR; TCRdb keeps only in-frame clonotypes and omits some of them. The data show approximately 150,000 clones, with roughly four fifths seen just once and about 4.3% held by the top ten. The sample was PBMCs, taken after 24 months of ibrutinib treatment. All receptors come from a human donor with chronic lymphocytic leukemia.

V and J are TRBV6-1 and TRBJ2-5; D may correspond to TRBD1 or TRBD2 (5 bases each). This CDR3 is 14 amino acids long. The ends were cut back, 5 bases at V and 1 base at J, with 11 bases in the middle. From germline, CDR1 is MNHNS and CDR2 SASEGT. As DNA, the CDR3 is TGTGCCAGCAGTCCGGGGCCCCTCCAAGAGACCCAGTACTTC. Residues: CASSPGPLQETQYF.

The V call is TRBV11-1, the J call TRBJ2-7, with 9 nucleotides matching TRBD1. CDR3 length: 16 residues. The V segment lost 0 bases and the J segment 3 bases; nucleotides outside the gene matches: 6. Per the germline V gene, CDR1 is SGHAT and CDR2 is FQDESV (reference sequence). CDR3 coding DNA: TGTGCCAGCAGCTTAGCCCGCGGACAGGGGAACTACGAGCAGTACTTC. Translation: CASSLARGQGNYEQYF.

The CDR3 DNA reads TGTGCCAGCTCACCCGGGACTAGCGCGAGCTCCTACGAGCAGTACTTC. It yields the protein CASSPGTSASSYEQYF. J is TRBJ2-7 and V is TRBV18, with 10 bases fitting TRBD2. Germline CDR1 reads KGHSH; CDR2 reads LQKENI. With V trimmed by 3 bases and J by 0 bases, 5 bases remained unmatched. The CDR3 sequence is 16 residues long.

V and J are TRBV5-6 and TRBJ1-4; unclear D gene. V was pared by 0 bases and J by 0 bases, with 6 bases between. Germline V CDR1 and CDR2: SGHDT, YYEEEE. The CDR3 consists of 15 residues. The CDR3 nucleotides read TGTGCCAGCAGCTTGGCGGTGACAACTAATGAAAAACTGTTTTTT. This gives the protein CASSLAVTTNEKLFF.

This clone has only a few counts. The chain couples TRBV2 to TRBJ1-6; no reliable D call. The CDR3 has 14 amino acids. CDR1 and CDR2 (germline): SNHLY, FYNNEI. The V end lost 1 base, the J end lost 7 bases, and 8 bases lay between the germline ends. The CDR3 loop is CASSEVRVNSPLHF. As DNA, the CDR3 is TGTGCCAGCAGTGAAGTGCGGGTGAATTCACCCCTCCACTTT.

The chain employs TRBV11-2 and TRBJ2-5, with D possibly matching TRBD2 (5 bases). There are 14 residues in the CDR3. Germline V CDR1 and CDR2: SGHAT, FQNNGV. V dropped 5 bases and J dropped 4 bases, with 14 bases sitting between them. CDR3 DNA: TGTGCCAGCAGCCCCGTCGCGGGCGGAGAGACCCAGTACTTC. Its protein product is CASSPVAGGETQYF.

The V and J genes are TRBV27 and TRBJ2-5; 11 positions match TRBD2. The ends lost 2 bases at V and 5 bases at J; junction bases unmatched: 7. CDR3 length: 16 amino acids. The germline V gene has CDR1 MNHEY and CDR2 SMNVEV (reference sequence). CDR3 bases: TGTGCCAGCAGTTTAGCCATAGCGGGAGGGCGCGAGACCCAGTACTTC. Translation gives CASSLAIAGGRETQYF.

This chain connects TRBV27 to TRBJ2-3; 9 bases are a match to TRBD2. V shed 10 bases and J 3 bases; nucleotides not matched to a gene: 8. Germline-derived CDR1 and CDR2 are MNHEY and SMNVEV (reference sequence). The length of the CDR3 is 14 residues. In DNA, the CDR3 is TGTGCCACCCTTAGCGGGAGATTTACAGATACGCAGTATTTT. It codes for CATLSGRFTDTQYF.

The chain recombines TRBV18 with TRBJ1-5, with D hard to call. From germline, CDR1 is KGHSH and CDR2 LQKENI. The CDR3 loop spans 15 amino acids. With 6 bases removed from V and 5 bases from J, the gap between germline ends came to 17 bases. The CDR3 here is CASSQGYIGDQPQHF. CDR3 nucleotides: TGTGCCAGCTCTCAAGGCTACATAGGTGATCAGCCCCAGCATTTT.

The chain employs TRBV7-3 and TRBJ1-2, with 9 nucleotides matching TRBD1. V lost 0 bases to trimming and J lost 6 bases; unmatched junction nucleotides: 11. Germline CDR1 and CDR2: SGHTA and FQGTGA. This CDR3 is 17 amino acids long. CDR3 nucleotides: TGTGCCAGCAGCTTAACGGGAGGGACAGGGAAAACCCATGGCTACACCTTC. Amino acid sequence: CASSLTGGTGKTHGYTF.

This chain links TRBV7-2 with TRBJ2-5; D assignment may be TRBD1 or TRBD2 (5 bases each). Trimming took 5 bases from V and 2 from J, leaving 18 bases between them. CDR1 is SGHTA and CDR2 is FQGNSA in the germline V gene. This CDR3 spans 16 amino acids. CDR3 amino acids: CASSPGTGLTQETQYF. As DNA, the CDR3 is TGTGCCAGCAGCCCCGGGACCGGATTAACTCAAGAGACCCAGTACTTC.

As to this clone: Other nucleotide sequences in the sample specify the same CDR3. The rearrangement links TRBV5-1 to TRBJ2-1, with 10 bases that match TRBD2. V lost 4 bases to trimming and J lost 0 bases; unmatched junction nucleotides: 4. The V gene's germline CDR1 is SGHRS and CDR2 YFSETQ. This CDR3 region has 16 residues. The DNA for the CDR3 is TGCGCCAGCAGCCGGACTAGCGGAAGCTCCTACAATGAGCAGTTCTTC. Its protein is CASSRTSGSSYNEQFF.

The chain couples TRBV28 to TRBJ1-1, with 8 bases matching TRBD1. CDR1 is MDHEN, CDR2 SYDVKM, per germline. This CDR3 is built from 16 residues. Trimming took 6 bases from V and 0 from J; bases not matched to a gene: 9. CDR3 sequence (DNA): TGTGCCAGCAGACCCGGGACAGGAGATCTGAACACTGAAGCTTTCTTT. Protein product: CASRPGTGDLNTEAFF.

Worth noting for this clone: Sequence at one end of the junction differs from germline and may be a read error. The chain recombines TRBV7-3 with TRBJ2-7, with TRBD2 as a possible D gene (5 bases). Germline CDR1 SGHTA, CDR2 FQGTGA. The CDR3 loop spans 13 amino acids. The DNA of the CDR3 is TGTGCCAGCAGCTTAAAACCCGGAGGCCAATCCTTCTTC. This gives the protein CASSLKPGGQSFF.

The chain carries TRBV5-8 and TRBJ2-7, with D unclear. The CDR3 runs to 14 residues. Trimming stripped 0 bases from V and 3 bases from J, with 10 bases between. Germline CDR1 reads SGHTS; CDR2 reads YDEGEE. This CDR3 is CASSLGSVFYEQYF. In DNA, the CDR3 is TGTGCCAGCAGCTTGGGTTCAGTGTTCTACGAGCAGTACTTC.

This chain uses TRBV28 with TRBJ1-5; D unresolved. The CDR3 is made up of 12 amino acids. Germline lookup yields CDR1 MDHEN and CDR2 SYDVKM. The V end was cut by 5 bases, the J end by 7 bases, with 9 bases between. CDR3 bases: TGTGCCAGCAGTCCCGTCTGGCAGCCCCAGCATTTT. It specifies CASSPVWQPQHF.

The chain employs TRBV7-2 and TRBJ2-7; D is possibly TRBD1 (6 bases). The CDR3 is 14 residues long. Trimming pared 5 bases from V and 9 bases from J, leaving 20 bases between. The germline V gene has CDR1 SGHTA and CDR2 FQGNSA. DNA of the CDR3: TGTGCCAGCAGCCCGATGGGGGCGCCCGGTAGGCAGTACTTC. Translating it yields CASSPMGAPGRQYF.

A few counts support this clone. J is TRBJ2-7 and V is TRBV7-2, with D maybe TRBD2 (6 bases). This CDR3 is 15 amino acids long. Per germline, CDR1 SGHTA and CDR2 FQGNSA. Trimming took off 2 bases at V and 4 bases at J, with 15 bases between the two ends. The CDR3 nucleotides are TGTGCCAGCAGCTTAACCCGACTAGTTTCATACGAGCAGTACTTC. Translation: CASSLTRLVSYEQYF.

This clone was counted between two and nine times. The V call is TRBV2, the J call TRBJ1-1; D gene ambiguous. V shed 5 bases and J shed 4 bases, with 2 bases lying between them. This CDR3 comprises 10 residues. Germline assignment: CDR1 SNHLY and CDR2 FYNNEI. This CDR3 is CASSFTEAFF. CDR3 coding DNA: TGTGCCAGCAGTTTCACTGAAGCTTTCTTT.

The rearrangement links TRBV6-5 to TRBJ1-5; possible D gene TRBD1, 6 bases. This CDR3 is 15 amino acids long. Trimming shortened V by 5 bases and J by 0 bases, and 11 bases separated the two germline ends. CDR1 is MNHEY, CDR2 SVGAGI, per germline. The CDR3: CASSRGTNSNQPQHF. CDR3 nucleotides: TGTGCCAGCAGTCGCGGGACAAATAGCAATCAGCCCCAGCATTTT.

The J gene is TRBJ1-1, the V gene TRBV7-9; D is undetermined. This CDR3 has 14 residues. Trimming cost V 4 bases and J 4 bases, with 13 bases left between them. Per the germline V gene, CDR1 is SEHNR and CDR2 is FQNEAQ (reference sequence). The CDR3 region has the DNA TGTGCCAGCAGCTCCCGGGCCCCCCCCACTGAAGCTTTCTTT. Translated: CASSSRAPPTEAFF.

V is TRBV6-5 and J is TRBJ2-1; D is unresolved. The CDR3 extends over 15 amino acids. V lost 6 bases and J 0 bases, leaving 12 bases between the germline ends. CDR1 and CDR2 (germline): MNHEY, SVGAGI. CDR3 amino acids: CASSLDGSSYNEQFF. Written as DNA, the CDR3 is TGTGCCAGCAGCCTCGACGGAAGCTCCTACAATGAGCAGTTCTTC.

The chain joins TRBV7-2 to TRBJ1-1, with D unresolved. Germline V gene lookup returns CDR1 SGHTA and CDR2 FQGNSA. The CDR3 spans 14 residues. V was trimmed by 5 bases and J by 0 bases, leaving 10 bases between them. DNA for the CDR3: TGTGCCAGCAGCAGGGCACGTCTGAACACTGAAGCTTTCTTT. As protein: CASSRARLNTEAFF.

The chain combines TRBV29-1 with TRBJ2-7; D may correspond to TRBD1 or TRBD2 (6 bases each). V gave up 4 bases and J gave up 6 bases, with 19 bases separating them. This CDR3 region has 14 residues. Germline lookup yields CDR1 SQVTM and CDR2 ANQGSEA. As DNA, the CDR3 is TGCAGCGTTGTAGGGTGGGGGGCCAGGTCCGAGCAGTACTTC. It encodes CSVVGWGARSEQYF.

This clone occurred a few times. The V call is TRBV7-2, the J call TRBJ2-7; 7 bases agree with TRBD2. The CDR3 loop spans 16 amino acids. V was clipped by 2 bases and J by 6 bases; unmatched bases: 13. Germline V gives CDR1 SGHTA, CDR2 FQGNSA. CDR3 nucleotides: TGTGCCAGCAGCTTATACACCGGGACTACCGGGGGCGAGCAGTACTTC. Amino acid sequence: CASSLYTGTTGGEQYF.

The chain has TRBV28 and TRBJ2-5; 7 nucleotides line up with TRBD2. V lost 7 bases, J lost 5 bases, and 10 bases stayed unmatched. CDR1 MDHEN and CDR2 SYDVKM come from the germline V gene. The length of the CDR3 is 14 residues. CDR3 nucleotides: TGTGCCAGCAATGGGGCGGGAGAGGTGGAGACCCAGTACTTC. Protein sequence: CASNGAGEVETQYF.

This clone is judged medium-sized. The CDR3 region is CASSLPPSAGTSAVGELFF. The CDR3 DNA sequence: TGCGCCAGCAGCTTGCCGCCCTCAGCCGGGACTAGCGCCGTCGGGGAGCTGTTTTTT. V and J are TRBV5-1 and TRBJ2-2; 10 bases match TRBD2. V gave up 1 base and J gave up 7 bases; unmatched junction bases: 16. The germline CDR1 and CDR2 sequences are SGHRS and YFSETQ. This CDR3 is built from 19 residues.